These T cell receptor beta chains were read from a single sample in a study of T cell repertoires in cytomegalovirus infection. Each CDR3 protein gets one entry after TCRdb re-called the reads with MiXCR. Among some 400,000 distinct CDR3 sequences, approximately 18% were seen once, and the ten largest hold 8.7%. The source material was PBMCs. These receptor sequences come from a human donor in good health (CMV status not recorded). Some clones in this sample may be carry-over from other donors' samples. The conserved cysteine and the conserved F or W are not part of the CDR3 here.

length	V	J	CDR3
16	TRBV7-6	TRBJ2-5	ASSRPQEGEGTEETQY
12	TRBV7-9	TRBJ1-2	ASSLASFGQSYT
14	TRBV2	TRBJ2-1	ASSGAGKNLKDEQF
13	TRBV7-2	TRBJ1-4	ASSFGGVGNEKLF
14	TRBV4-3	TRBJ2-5	ASSQEGAGLQETQY
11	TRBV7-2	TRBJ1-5	ASSSQVTQPQH
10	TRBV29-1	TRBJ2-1	SVDRGANEQF
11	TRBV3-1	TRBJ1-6	ASSQREISPLH
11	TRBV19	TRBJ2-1	ASSVRRQFEQF
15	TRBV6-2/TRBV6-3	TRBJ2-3	ASSSRLAERGTDTQY